The sequence of this TCR beta chain was determined in a study of T cells after yellow fever vaccination. Germline V lookup: CDR1 SGHRS, CDR2 YFSETQ. Trimming took 9 bases from V and 4 from J; bases not matched to a gene: 12. The CDR3 totals 14 residues. This clonotype appeared many times. 5'RACE template switching added a universal primer site and UMIs to TCR cDNA. Each CDR3 protein is one row after TCRdb ran MiXCR on the 5' RACE reads. The sample includes about 550,000 distinct CDR3 sequences, about 19% seen only once; the top ten take around an eighth. This chain connects TRBV5-1 to TRBJ2-7; 8 bases match TRBD1. This TCR derives from a man younger than 40 who received the YFV17D yellow fever vaccine. Source: PBMCs, taken 15 days after the yellow fever booster vaccination. The CDR3 DNA follows: TGCGCCAACTTCCCCGGGACAGGAGCTTACGAGCAGTACTTC. Encoded protein: CANFPGTGAYEQYF.